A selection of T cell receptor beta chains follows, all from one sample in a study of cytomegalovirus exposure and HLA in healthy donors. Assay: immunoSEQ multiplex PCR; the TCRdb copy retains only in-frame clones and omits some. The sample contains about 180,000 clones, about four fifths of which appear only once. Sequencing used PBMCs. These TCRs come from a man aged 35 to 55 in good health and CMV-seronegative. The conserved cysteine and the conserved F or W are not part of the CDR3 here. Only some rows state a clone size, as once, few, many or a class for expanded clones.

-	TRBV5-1	ASSFVGGQVSGGYT
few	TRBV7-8	ASSLYRDTQY
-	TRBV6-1	ASSETTDRQETQY
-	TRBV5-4	ASSLGQGRATNEKLF
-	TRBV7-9	ASSLDTNYGYT
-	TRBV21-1	ASRILAEGNEQF
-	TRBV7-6	ASSFGAGELF
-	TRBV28	ASSVPHTGGTEAF
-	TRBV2	ASLRGSGEQY
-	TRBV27	ASSSGQVRNSPLH
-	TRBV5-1	ASSASTGPSYEQY
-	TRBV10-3	AISEASLRGSYNSPLH
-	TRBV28	ASRTGQGYGYT
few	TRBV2	ASKGEAVQPQH
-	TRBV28	ASSLRGSYNEQF
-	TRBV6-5	ASSYSKARGADTQY
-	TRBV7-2	ASSLDRQAYEQY
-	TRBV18	ASSPAGSNYEQY
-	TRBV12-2	ASRFEGSIPREETQY
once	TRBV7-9	SSSAWTGGFNEQF
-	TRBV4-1	ASSQEGTGILNTEAF
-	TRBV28	ASSLSSRRGGGSPY
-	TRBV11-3	ASSRSETQY
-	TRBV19	ASSKTGDNQPQH
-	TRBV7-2	ASSFSPLETQY
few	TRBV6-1	ASSEDRGPYYEQY
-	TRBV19	ASSSPGGTGYNERF
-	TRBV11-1	ASSPAIQRTGVYSPLH
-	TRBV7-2	ASSFGLEGQTQY
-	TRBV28	ASSRLRFGEQY
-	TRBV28	ASAGQANTGELF
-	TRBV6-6	ASSYERQGAVAF
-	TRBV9	ASSVAPVTSGRAVQETQY
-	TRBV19	ASSWGTENEKLF
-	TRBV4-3	ASSQEGQGVKNIQY
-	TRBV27	ASSSHGSGQETQY
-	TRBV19	ASTAGTGGWGYT
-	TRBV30	AWSVRLAASTDTQY
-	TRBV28	ASGSWAGGHNEQF
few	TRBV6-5	ASRNLAGGQF
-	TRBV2	ASSEAGNEQY
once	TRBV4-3	ASSQAAAGIYEQY
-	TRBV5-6	ASSSDRGPYNEQF
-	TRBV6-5	ASTPGLAVLNEQF
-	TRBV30	AWSVEGTHEQF
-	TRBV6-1	ASKQVYQTTYEQY
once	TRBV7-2	ASSLELERTQY
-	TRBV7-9	ASSLAGRGDNQPQH
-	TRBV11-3	ASSLGGATNEKLF
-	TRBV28	ASTLLDRDGGYT
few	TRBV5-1	ASSSTGDWGGYT
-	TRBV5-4	ASSSGQGSEKLF
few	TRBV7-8	ASSLSRGQGNLAKNIQY
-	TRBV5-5	ASSSNRAHEQY
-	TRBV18	ASSPQAGEQY
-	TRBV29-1	SVAGGDFQPQH
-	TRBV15	ATSREPSGKETQY
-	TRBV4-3	ASSQNGLAGRPNEQF